This TCR beta chain was sequenced during a study of OX40 agonist ivuxolimab in advanced cancers. General study results and limits: Near-lowest levels of clonal expansion characterized partial responders at 0.1-3.0 mg/kg.

This clone was counted a single time. The antigen is unknown. Produced via immunoSEQ multiplex PCR; TCRdb's table is partial and in-frame only. The sample consists of around 50,000 clones, 80% to 90% of them appearing once. This specimen consisted of CD4+ or CD8+ T cells sorted from blood, obtained in a trial of the OX40 agonist ivuxolimab. The clonotype comes from an adult with an advanced solid tumor such as melanoma, head and neck, liver or kidney cancer.

The CDR3 sequence is CASSLTEREDSYEQYF. The CDR3 nucleotides read TGTGCCAGCTCACTAACCGAGCGGGAGGACTCCTACGAGCAGTACTTC. The V and J genes are TRBV18 and TRBJ2-7; 9 bases agree with TRBD2. J was trimmed by 0 bases and V by 4 bases; bases with no gene match: 7. The germline V gene encodes CDR1 KGHSH and CDR2 LQKENI. The CDR3 length is 16 residues.